A single sample is the source of the 15 T cell receptor beta chains below, sequenced in a study of blood T cell repertoires in COVID-19. Using immunoSEQ multiplex PCR, the repertoire was profiled, and TCRdb retains in-frame clones only, with some absent. This table holds approximately 220,000 clones, approximately 84% found once. Sequencing was carried out using peripheral blood. The receptors derive from a man in his forties or fifties with acute or convalescent COVID-19.

V and J are TRBV15 and TRBJ2-5, with D tentatively TRBD2 (6 bases). Per germline, CDR1 LNHNV and CDR2 YYDKDF (reference sequence). Trimming removed 1 base from V and 5 bases from J, with 11 bases in between. CDR3 length equals 14 residues. The CDR3 protein is CATSRAKAGETQYF. CDR3 bases: TGTGCCACCAGCAGAGCGAAAGCGGGTGAGACCCAGTACTTC.

This sequence joins TRBV5-1 and TRBJ1-1, with 8 bases matching TRBD1. This CDR3 comprises 15 residues. J lost 4 bases, V lost 4 bases, and 9 bases had no gene match. CDR1 is SGHRS, CDR2 YFSETQ, per germline. The CDR3, as DNA: TGCGCCAGCAGCGTTGGTGGGACAGGTGGCACTGAAGCTTTCTTT. Its translation is CASSVGGTGGTEAFF.

The chain is built from TRBV9 and TRBJ2-7; the D is unclear. The CDR3 has 13 residues. Germline values: CDR1 SGDLS, CDR2 YYNGEE. V lost 0 bases and J 6 bases, leaving 10 bases between the germline ends. CDR3 bases: TGTGCCAGCAGCGTAGGGTCGGGTCTCGAGCAGTACTTC. It translates to CASSVGSGLEQYF.

This clone was seen once. This rearrangement joins TRBV18 to TRBJ2-1, with D possibly being TRBD2 (7 bases). The CDR3 is 14 amino acids. V shed 2 bases and J shed 8 bases, with 13 bases lying between them. CDR1 KGHSH and CDR2 LQKENI come from the germline V gene. CDR3 residues: CASSPGGGADEQFF. The CDR3 DNA reads TGTGCCAGCTCACCAGGTGGGGGGGCGGATGAGCAGTTCTTC.

This chain links TRBV5-1 with TRBJ1-2; 8 nucleotides agree with TRBD1. This CDR3 is 16 amino acids long. The V gene end was trimmed by 4 bases and the J gene end by 8 bases; junction bases not matched to a gene: 16. Germline CDR1 reads SGHRS; CDR2 reads YFSETQ. The CDR3 sequence is CASSRDRGQDARGYTF. The CDR3 coding sequence is TGCGCCAGCAGCCGAGACAGGGGCCAAGATGCACGGGGCTACACCTTC.

This rearrangement joins TRBV7-2 to TRBJ1-2, with D tentatively TRBD1 (5 bases). The CDR3 is 16 residues long. The germline CDR1 and CDR2 sequences are SGHTA and FQGNSA. The V end was cut by 2 bases, the J end by 8 bases, with 21 bases between. The CDR3 nucleotides read TGTGCCAGCAGCTTACGAGCCAGGGTAAGGATAGAGGGCTACACCTTC. Translated, it gives CASSLRARVRIEGYTF. Looking up the rest from reference TRBV7-2 and TRBJ1-2 gives the full variable domain: GAGVSQSPSNKVTEKGKDVELRCDPISGHTALYWYRQSLGQGLEFLIYFQGNSAPDKSGLPSDRFSAERTGGSVSTLTIQRTQQEDSAVYLCASSLRARVRIEGYTFGSGTRLTVV.

This sequence joins TRBV3-1 (or the pseudogene TRBV3-2) and TRBJ1-4; TRBD1 matches at 10 bases. Germline CDR1 LGHDT, CDR2 YNNKEL (reference sequence). The junction had 10 bases not matched to a gene; V was cut back by 4 bases and J by 8 bases. The CDR3 contains 16 residues. The CDR3 DNA follows: TGTGCCAGCAGCCCCTGGGCGACAGGGGGCGGCGAAAAACTGTTTTTT. Residues: CASSPWATGGGEKLFF.

For this clone: In the same sample, other DNA sequences code for this CDR3. This chain connects TRBV18 to TRBJ1-3; possibly TRBD1 for D (6 bases). CDR3 size: 14 residues. Trimming took 1 base from V and 4 from J, leaving 8 bases between them. CDR1 and CDR2 (germline): KGHSH, LQKENI. CDR3 residues: CASSPQGDGNTIYF. CDR3 in DNA: TGTGCCAGCTCACCACAGGGGGACGGAAACACCATATATTTT.

This chain uses TRBV4-1 with TRBJ1-3, with D possibly being TRBD1 (6 bases). Germline V gene sequence: CDR1 MGHRA, CDR2 YSYEKL. The V end was cut by 3 bases, the J end by 1 base, with 16 bases between. The CDR3 has 17 residues. For the CDR3, the DNA is TGCGCCAGCAGCCAGGGCGCGGTCAGGGGATCTGGAAACACCATATATTTT. As protein: CASSQGAVRGSGNTIYF.

With regard to this clone: Relative to the germline gene, one junction end is altered; a read error may explain this. The chain has TRBV6-1 and TRBJ1-2; a possible D gene is TRBD1 (6 bases). The germline CDR1 and CDR2 sequences are MNHNS and SASEGT. CDR3 length equals 16 residues. The CDR3 region is CASREVLGRGNYGYTF. CDR3 sequence (DNA): TGTGCCAGCAGAGAAGTGCTTGGGAGGGGGAACTATGGCTACACCTTC.

This clone appeared a single time. The chain employs TRBV15 and TRBJ1-5; 8 bases agree with TRBD1. V lost 5 bases and J lost 2; bases outside the gene matches: 5. CDR3 length: 15 residues. From germline, CDR1 is LNHNV and CDR2 YYDKDF (reference sequence). CDR3 coding DNA: TGTGCCACCAGCCTCCGGACAGGGCGCAATCAGCCCCAGCATTTT. It translates to CATSLRTGRNQPQHF.

This clone was picked up one time. The rearrangement links TRBV27 to TRBJ2-5; 9 positions agree with TRBD1. CDR3 size: 18 residues. The germline V gene has CDR1 MNHEY and CDR2 SMNVEV (reference sequence). The V and J ends lost 5 bases and 5 bases, in that order; junction bases with no gene match: 18. This CDR3 reads CASSLRAPGQGREETQYF. CDR3 coding DNA: TGTGCCAGCAGTCTTAGGGCCCCGGGACAGGGAAGGGAGGAGACCCAGTACTTC.

This chain links TRBV3-1 (or the pseudogene TRBV3-2) with TRBJ1-1; D unclear. CDR1 and CDR2 (germline): LGHDT, YNNKEL (reference sequence). V lost 4 bases to trimming and J lost 5 bases, with 8 bases between them. The CDR3 is 12 amino acids. The CDR3 DNA reads TGTGCCAGCAGCCTTCCGGGGACTGAAGCTTTCTTT. Translated: CASSLPGTEAFF.

The chain recombines TRBV19 with TRBJ1-1, with D possibly matching TRBD1 (6 bases). This CDR3 region has 13 residues. Germline V gene sequence: CDR1 LNHDA, CDR2 SQIVND (reference sequence). The V end was cut by 5 bases, the J end by 10 bases, with 17 bases between. CDR3 sequence: CASSVRDRFGAFF. The CDR3 nucleotides read TGTGCCAGTAGTGTACGAGACAGGTTCGGAGCTTTCTTT.

V is TRBV30 and J is TRBJ1-1; D gene unclear. With 7 bases removed from V and 4 bases from J, the gap between germline ends came to 10 bases. The CDR3 sequence is 11 residues long. CDR1 is GTSNPN and CDR2 is SVGIG in the germline V gene (reference sequence). The CDR3 sequence: CASQEGTEAFF. CDR3 sequence (DNA): TGTGCCTCCCAGGAGGGCACTGAAGCTTTCTTT.